These T cell receptor beta chains were read from a single sample in a study of control samples from healthy donors and cancer patients. Clones were read by immunoSEQ multiplex PCR, and TCRdb kept only the in-frame ones, dropping some. Found here are about 89,000 clones, more than 75% of them singletons; the top ten hold around 2.1%. The specimen was blood. These TCRs come from a woman between 35 and 50 years old in good health. Both conserved end residues are part of each CDR3. Fields, in order: V gene, D gene, J gene, clone size, CDR3 protein, CDR3 DNA. The D gene is left open where the match is weak. Where a row states a size, it is once, few, many or the class of an expanded clone; other rows omit it.

TRBV7-9	-	TRBJ1-6	-	CASSVGGGLSPLHF	TGTGCCAGCAGCGTGGGGGGAGGGCTCTCACCCCTCCACTTT
TRBV18	-	TRBJ2-3	-	CASSPGFLTDTQYF	TGTGCCAGCTCACCCGGGTTCCTCACAGATACGCAGTATTTT
TRBV2	TRBD1	TRBJ1-2	once	CASSDGTGGYGYTF	TGTGCCAGCAGTGATGGGACAGGGGGTTATGGCTACACCTTC
TRBV7-9	TRBD2	TRBJ2-7	-	CASSLGSGRGPREQYF	TGTGCCAGCAGCTTAGGATCCGGGAGGGGCCCCAGGGAGCAGTACTTC
TRBV27	TRBD1	TRBJ1-1	-	CASSLSPGGEAFF	TGTGCCAGCAGTTTATCTCCAGGGGGTGAAGCTTTCTTT
TRBV12-1	-	TRBJ1-3	-	CASSPTGPGNTIYF	TGTGCCAGCAGCCCTACGGGACCTGGAAACACCATATATTTT
TRBV5-1	TRBD1	TRBJ2-1	-	CASSRDRVSYNEQFF	TGCGCCAGCAGCCGGGACAGGGTCTCCTACAATGAGCAGTTCTTC
TRBV2	TRBD1	TRBJ2-1	-	CASRLDRGQGEQFF	TGTGCCAGCAGACTGGACAGGGGGCAAGGGGAGCAGTTCTTC
TRBV7-2	TRBD2	TRBJ2-3	-	CASSKWTSGGASADTQYF	TGTGCCAGCAGCAAATGGACTAGCGGGGGGGCGTCGGCCGATACGCAGTATTTT
TRBV1	-	TRBJ1-1	-	CTSGRWGAHGHKSDCTEAFF	TGCACCAGCGGCCGCTGGGGGGCCCATGGTCATAAATCGGATTGCACTGAAGCTTTCTTT
TRBV7-2	-	TRBJ1-2	-	CASSYTSQGGYGYTF	TGTGCCAGCAGCTACACGAGCCAGGGCGGGTATGGCTACACCTTC
TRBV11-3	-	TRBJ2-7	-	CASSLEYEQYF	TGTGCCAGCAGCTTAGAATACGAGCAGTACTTC
TRBV20-1	-	TRBJ2-3	once	CSAGISDTQYF	TGCAGTGCCGGGATTTCAGATACGCAGTATTTT
TRBV29-1	-	TRBJ2-3	-	CSVGGGHTDTQYF	TGCAGCGTTGGAGGGGGTCACACAGATACGCAGTATTTT
TRBV13	TRBD2	TRBJ2-7	-	CASSQASGGPVEQYF	TGTGCCAGCAGCCAAGCTAGCGGGGGGCCCGTGGAGCAGTACTTC
TRBV5-1	-	TRBJ1-2	-	CASRWDRDYGYTF	TGCGCCAGCAGATGGGACCGAGACTATGGCTACACCTTC
TRBV6-2/TRBV6-3	TRBD1	TRBJ1-6	-	CASSYPGQGSSYNSPLHF	TGTGCCAGCAGTTATCCCGGACAGGGGAGCTCCTATAATTCACCCCTCCACTTT
TRBV5-1	TRBD1	TRBJ1-1	-	CASSSRGGRTEAFF	TGCGCCAGCAGCTCCAGGGGGGGTAGGACTGAAGCTTTCTTT
TRBV6-5	-	TRBJ2-5	-	CASRRSSVGGETQYF	TGTGCCAGCAGAAGATCAAGCGTTGGGGGAGAGACCCAGTACTTC
TRBV5-6	-	TRBJ2-6	-	CASSLMGDGTGANVLTF	TGTGCCAGCAGCTTGATGGGCGACGGGACTGGGGCCAACGTCCTGACTTTC
TRBV18	TRBD2	TRBJ2-3	-	CASSPTSGSDTQYF	TGTGCCAGCTCACCAACTAGCGGATCAGATACGCAGTATTTT
TRBV18	-	TRBJ1-2	-	CASSPVRATENYGYTF	TGTGCCAGCTCACCGGTTCGGGCTACCGAAAACTATGGCTACACCTTC
TRBV2	-	TRBJ1-3	-	CASGSQGINTIYF	TGTGCCAGCGGGAGTCAGGGGATAAACACCATATATTTT
TRBV5-8	-	TRBJ1-2	few	CASRIVSGYTF	TGTGCCAGCAGGATTGTGAGCGGCTACACCTTC
TRBV19	TRBD1	TRBJ1-6	-	CATRDRDYNSPLHF	TGTGCCACCCGGGACAGAGACTATAATTCACCCCTCCACTTT
TRBV25-1	-	TRBJ1-1	-	CASSWAGRLDTEAFF	TGTGCCAGCAGTTGGGCGGGCAGGCTCGACACTGAAGCTTTCTTT
TRBV4-3	TRBD1	TRBJ1-2	-	CASSQGTGPGGGYTF	TGCGCCAGCAGCCAAGGGACGGGCCCAGGGGGTGGCTACACCTTC
TRBV21-1	-	TRBJ1-5	-	CASPRCRTGDGQPQHF	TGTGCCAGCCCCAGATGTAGGACAGGGGACGGTCAGCCCCAGCATTTT
TRBV9	TRBD1	TRBJ1-3	once	CASSGGQGSAGNTIYF	TGTGCCAGCAGCGGAGGACAGGGTTCAGCGGGAAACACCATATATTTT
TRBV30	-	TRBJ1-3	once	CAWSAVGNTIYF	TGTGCCTGGAGTGCGGTGGGAAACACCATATATTTT
TRBV29-1	-	TRBJ1-2	-	CSVSRQYGGGYTF	TGCAGCGTCTCCCGACAGTACGGGGGCGGCTACACCTTC
TRBV6-6	TRBD1	TRBJ2-7	-	CASTNLPGQGSYEQYF	TGTGCCAGCACCAACTTGCCGGGACAGGGATCCTACGAGCAGTACTTC
TRBV19	TRBD1	TRBJ1-2	-	CASSIDRGQFYGYTF	TGTGCCAGTAGTATAGACCGGGGACAGTTTTATGGCTACACCTTC
TRBV20-1	TRBD1	TRBJ1-3	-	CSASTPDRGPGNTIYF	TGCAGTGCTAGTACCCCCGACAGGGGCCCTGGAAACACCATATATTTT
TRBV6-6	TRBD1	TRBJ1-4	-	CASSRDSQNEKLFF	TGTGCCAGCAGTCGGGACAGCCAGAATGAAAAACTGTTTTTT
TRBV5-6	TRBD1	TRBJ2-7	-	CASSLPTGGPGEQYF	TGTGCCAGCAGCTTACCCACAGGGGGCCCGGGGGAGCAGTACTTC
TRBV19	-	TRBJ1-4	-	CASRGRGGEKLFF	TGTGCCAGTCGCGGGAGGGGAGGGGAAAAACTGTTTTTT
TRBV5-6	TRBD1	TRBJ2-7	-	CASSIGQGAYEQYF	TGTGCCAGCAGCATCGGACAGGGGGCCTACGAGCAGTACTTC
TRBV6-6	TRBD1	TRBJ1-3	-	CASSYQGGAGGNTIYF	TGTGCCAGCAGTTACCAAGGGGGCGCGGGGGGAAACACCATATATTTT
TRBV6-2/TRBV6-3	-	TRBJ1-1	-	CASSGAVINEAFF	TGTGCCAGCAGTGGGGCCGTAATCAATGAAGCTTTCTTT
TRBV7-2	TRBD1	TRBJ1-2	-	CASSLAGGDYGYTF	TGTGCCAGCAGCTTAGCAGGGGGCGACTATGGCTACACCTTC
TRBV5-1	TRBD1	TRBJ2-7	once	CASSSEMDRNEQYF	TGCGCCAGCAGCTCCGAGATGGACAGGAACGAGCAGTACTTC
TRBV25-1	TRBD1	TRBJ1-6	-	CASSAGQYNSPLHF	TGTGCCAGCAGTGCGGGACAGTATAATTCACCCCTCCACTTT
TRBV11-1	TRBD2	TRBJ2-1	-	CASSSLAGVYNEQFF	TGTGCCAGCAGCTCTCTAGCGGGGGTCTACAATGAGCAGTTCTTC
TRBV12-3/TRBV12-4	-	TRBJ1-1	once	CASSLGGEEEAFF	TGTGCCAGCAGTTTGGGGGGGGAGGAGGAAGCTTTCTTT